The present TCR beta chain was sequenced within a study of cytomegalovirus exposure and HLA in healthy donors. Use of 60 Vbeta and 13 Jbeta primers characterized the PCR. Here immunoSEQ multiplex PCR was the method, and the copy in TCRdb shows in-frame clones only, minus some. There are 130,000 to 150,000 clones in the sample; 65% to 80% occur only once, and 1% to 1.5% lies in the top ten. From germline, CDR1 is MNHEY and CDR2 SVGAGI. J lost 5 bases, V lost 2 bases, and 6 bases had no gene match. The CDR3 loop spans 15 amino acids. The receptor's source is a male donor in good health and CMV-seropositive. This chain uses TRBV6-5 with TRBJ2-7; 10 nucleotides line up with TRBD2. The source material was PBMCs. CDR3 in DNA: TGTGCCAGCAGTTACCCTTCTAGCGGGAGCCACGAGCAGTACTTC. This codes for CASSYPSSGSHEQYF.